This TCR beta chain was recorded in a study of blood T cell repertoires in COVID-19 (dated by TCRdb to the early 2020s). Background on the whole study: Samples from collaborators originated in the United States, Italy and Spain and spanned both the acute and convalescent phases of COVID-19. The samples were drawn from two sources: the first 160 participants of the ongoing ImmuneRACE study, and 1,200 or so subjects contributed by 6 global collaborators. The prospective study material was composed of cDNA or gDNA derived from T cells, B-cell-depleted T cells, or PBMCs. Nearly every sample came with metadata listing a de-identified subject ID, COVID-19 status, age in years and sex. Where HLA class I and class II types were available, the types were taken from metadata supplied by the sample provider, not from assay-based typing. A freely available public database, intended as a resource for researchers studying the immune response to SARS-CoV-2, is where the repertoires were released. The dataset comprised deeply sampled blood TCRbeta repertoires from subjects exposed to, actively infected with, or recovered from COVID-19.

TCRbeta CDR3 regions were amplified from genomic DNA by means of the immunoSEQ Assay, a bias-controlled multiplex PCR. The study's processing was this. Nucleated cell counts per sample were estimated from amplification of reference gene primers within the assay. To quantify the absolute abundance of each unique TCRbeta CDR3 rearrangement, sequence reads were collapsed and filtered. Productive Simpson clonality was computed per sample as the square root of Simpson's diversity index over productive rearrangements. Imported from immuneACCESS, the table was reduced by TCRdb to in-frame sequences with V and J called. These copies leave out some clones; in studies compared against another copy, an unresolved V gene accounts for under half, and the cause of the remainder is not known. Clonal size and the V and J genes are those of that table, whereas D and trimming came from the DNA. The sample has more than 90,000 clones on record, about 86% of them singletons. Together, the top ten hold 7.9% of the sample.

Of note for this clone: Its antigen is currently not known. Base qualities are not recorded, but no much larger clone differs from it by a single base.

Via the germline V gene, CDR1 is SGHRS and CDR2 YFSETQ. Trimmed from V: 4 bases; trimmed from J: 4 bases; junction bases lacking a gene match: 6. Its CDR3 holds 15 amino acids, cysteine through phenylalanine. Just the 45-base CDR3 DNA is kept, in frame starting at base 1. Samples from volunteer blood donors who had recovered from COVID-19 were contributed by a second Seattle source. Collaborating institutions collected whole blood in K2EDTA tubes following their own protocols. For TCRbeta analysis, collaborators shipped samples in one of three forms: frozen whole blood, isolated PBMCs, or DNA extracted from either of those sample types. Points the paper makes about the study in general: The quantity of clinical and demographic metadata differed by source and by participant and was supplied without curation.

The sample consisted of peripheral blood. In this chain, TRBV5-1 is recombined with TRBJ2-5; TRBD2 matches 11 bases in the middle. The source of this sequence is a man aged 65 to 85 who had recovered from COVID-19. The DNA reads as follows: TGCGCCAGCAGCCTTCTCGGACTAGCGGGAGAGACCCAGTACTTC. This is translated as CASSLLGLAGETQYF. With the portions outside the CDR3 filled from the reference TRBV5-1 and TRBJ2-5 genes, the complete variable region becomes KAGVTQTPRYLIKTRGQQVTLSCSPISGHRSVSWYQQTPGQGLQFLFEYFSETQRNKGNFPGRFSGRQFSNSRSEMNVSTLELGDSALYLCASSLLGLAGETQYFGPGTRLLVL.